Listed below are T cell receptor beta chains from one sample, sequenced in a study of cytomegalovirus exposure and HLA in healthy donors. Data came from immunoSEQ multiplex PCR; TCRdb stores just in-frame clones and leaves some out. Altogether about 110,000 clones are present, 73% being singletons, with the ten largest covering 8.4%. The sequencing input was PBMCs. These receptors originate from a man between 40 and 49 years old in good health and CMV-seronegative. Both conserved end residues are part of each CDR3. A D gene is named only where the DNA matches it firmly. Some rows have no size entry. The others give once, few or many, or a class for an expanded clone.

clone_size	v_call	j_call	d_call	cdr3_aa	cdr3_nt
NA	TRBV5-6	TRBJ2-3	NA	CASSLGRDTDTQYF	TGTGCCAGCAGCTTGGGACGGGACACAGATACGCAGTATTTT
NA	TRBV28	TRBJ2-5	TRBD2	CASSPAGGRQETQYF	TGTGCCAGCAGTCCAGCGGGGGGCCGCCAAGAGACCCAGTACTTC
NA	TRBV7-9	TRBJ2-3	NA	CASSLVEFTDTQYF	TGTGCCAGCAGCCTAGTTGAGTTCACAGATACGCAGTATTTT
NA	TRBV19	TRBJ2-3	TRBD2	CASTERGGTDTQYF	TGTGCCAGTACCGAGCGGGGGGGCACAGATACGCAGTATTTT
NA	TRBV5-4	TRBJ2-7	NA	CASSLRYLPYEQYF	TGTGCCAGCAGCTTGCGGTATTTGCCCTACGAGCAGTACTTC
NA	TRBV9	TRBJ1-6	NA	CASSVAGNNSPLHF	TGTGCCAGCAGCGTAGCGGGTAATAATTCACCCCTCCACTTT
NA	TRBV2	TRBJ2-3	NA	CASSEWLRTDTQYF	TGTGCCAGCAGTGAATGGCTTCGCACAGATACGCAGTATTTT
once	TRBV5-6	TRBJ1-1	NA	CASSPIGANTEAFF	TGTGCCAGCAGCCCTATTGGTGCGAACACTGAAGCTTTCTTT
NA	TRBV7-2	TRBJ2-5	TRBD2	CASSLPGGWETQYF	TGTGCCAGCAGCTTACCGGGGGGGTGGGAGACCCAGTACTTC
NA	TRBV4-2	TRBJ2-1	NA	CASSRPSRDFFNEQFF	TGTGCCAGCAGTCGACCAAGCAGGGACTTCTTTAATGAGCAGTTCTTC
NA	TRBV6-1	TRBJ2-7	TRBD1	CASSEPRQGAREQYF	TGTGCCAGCAGTGAGCCCAGACAGGGGGCGCGCGAGCAGTACTTC
few	TRBV27	TRBJ1-1	NA	CASRTPPGVNTEAFF	TGTGCCAGCAGGACCCCCCCGGGGGTGAACACTGAAGCTTTCTTT
NA	TRBV19	TRBJ1-3	NA	CASSIDTASGNTIYF	TGTGCCAGTAGTATAGACACAGCCTCTGGAAACACCATATATTTT
NA	TRBV7-9	TRBJ2-7	TRBD1	CASSDGTGSREQYF	TGTGCCAGCAGCGACGGGACAGGGTCTCGGGAGCAGTACTTC
NA	TRBV6-5	TRBJ2-7	NA	CASRLYRLHEQYF	TGTGCCAGCAGGCTCTACAGACTACACGAGCAGTACTTC
NA	TRBV19	TRBJ1-2	NA	CASSSDSVLFYGYTF	TGTGCCAGTAGTTCCGACAGCGTCCTTTTCTATGGCTACACCTTC
NA	TRBV10-1	TRBJ2-4	NA	CASEDCWLAKNIQYF	TGCGCCAGCGAAGACTGTTGGCTAGCCAAAAACATTCAGTACTTC
NA	TRBV11-2	TRBJ2-1	TRBD2	CASSFGLAGGEQFF	TGTGCCAGCAGCTTCGGACTAGCGGGAGGTGAGCAGTTCTTC
NA	TRBV5-4	TRBJ2-1	TRBD2	CASSLGLADNEQFF	TGTGCCAGCAGCTTGGGTCTAGCGGACAATGAGCAGTTCTTC
few	TRBV4-3	TRBJ2-7	NA	CASSQGRTVSYEQYF	TGCGCCAGCAGCCAAGGGAGGACGGTAAGCTACGAGCAGTACTTC
NA	TRBV7-6	TRBJ1-3	TRBD1	CASSQGDGSGNTIYF	TGTGCCAGCAGCCAGGGGGACGGCTCTGGAAACACCATATATTTT
NA	TRBV2	TRBJ1-1	NA	CASSPGLGYEAFF	TGTGCCAGCAGTCCGGGACTAGGTTATGAAGCTTTCTTT
NA	TRBV5-4	TRBJ2-5	TRBD2	CASSFLAGEETQYF	TGTGCCAGCAGCTTTTTAGCGGGGGAAGAGACCCAGTACTTC
NA	TRBV19	TRBJ2-1	TRBD2	CASSEHPSGGPNEQFF	TGTGCCAGTAGCGAACACCCTAGCGGGGGGCCAAATGAGCAGTTCTTC
NA	TRBV25-1	TRBJ2-1	TRBD1	CASSDLDRESYNEQFF	TGTGCCAGCAGTGACCTGGACAGGGAGTCCTACAATGAGCAGTTCTTC
NA	TRBV5-4	TRBJ2-7	TRBD2	CASSFAGGKMYEQYF	TGTGCCAGCAGCTTTGCGGGGGGGAAGATGTACGAGCAGTACTTC
NA	TRBV5-1	TRBJ2-5	NA	CASSLAGGGRPQETQYF	TGCGCCAGCAGCTTGGCGGGCGGGGGCCGACCCCAAGAGACCCAGTACTTC
NA	TRBV5-1	TRBJ2-2	NA	CASSLGTTNTGELFF	TGCGCCAGCAGCTTGGGAACAACGAACACCGGGGAGCTGTTTTTT
NA	TRBV18	TRBJ2-7	NA	CASSPRRDTYEQYF	TGTGCCAGCTCACCACGCCGGGACACCTACGAGCAGTACTTC
NA	TRBV7-2	TRBJ2-7	NA	CASSLVGGSYEQYF	TGTGCCAGCAGCTTAGTTGGGGGGTCCTACGAGCAGTACTTC
NA	TRBV12-5	TRBJ2-3	NA	CASGLVLGRTDTQYF	TGTGCTAGTGGTTTGGTTCTAGGCCGGACAGATACGCAGTATTTT
once	TRBV19	TRBJ1-1	NA	CASSLRQDNTEAFF	TGTGCCAGTAGTCTACGACAGGATAACACTGAAGCTTTCTTT
once	TRBV7-2	TRBJ2-3	NA	CASSLSADTQYF	TGTGCCAGCAGTCTTAGTGCAGATACGCAGTATTTT
NA	TRBV28	TRBJ2-2	TRBD2	CASRFSGGATGELFF	TGTGCCAGCAGGTTTAGCGGGGGGGCCACCGGGGAGCTGTTTTTT
NA	TRBV6-5	TRBJ1-6	TRBD1	CASSIQGGHSPLHF	TGTGCCAGCAGTATACAGGGGGGCCATTCACCCCTCCACTTT
NA	TRBV27	TRBJ2-2	TRBD2	CASNPSGGGSGELFF	TGTGCCAGCAACCCCTCGGGGGGTGGGTCCGGGGAGCTGTTTTTT
few	TRBV4-3	TRBJ1-2	NA	CASSQDGLGGASYGYTF	TGCGCCAGCAGCCAAGATGGATTAGGGGGGGCGAGCTATGGCTACACCTTC
NA	TRBV15	TRBJ2-1	NA	CATSSWEWGGPHEQFF	TGTGCCACCAGCAGTTGGGAGTGGGGGGGGCCCCATGAGCAGTTCTTC
NA	TRBV4-3	TRBJ1-2	NA	CASSQGGGGYGYTF	TGCGCCAGCAGCCAAGGGGGCGGGGGGTATGGCTACACCTTC
NA	TRBV30	TRBJ2-1	TRBD1	CAWSQQGNEQFF	TGTGCCTGGAGCCAACAGGGGAATGAGCAGTTCTTC
NA	TRBV9	TRBJ1-5	NA	CASSGQGLGQPQHF	TGTGCCAGCAGCGGTCAGGGGTTGGGTCAGCCCCAGCATTTT
NA	TRBV28	TRBJ2-5	NA	CASSHQGSPETQYF	TGTGCCAGCAGCCACCAGGGGTCGCCGGAGACCCAGTACTTC
NA	TRBV7-2	TRBJ2-5	TRBD2	CASSLALSGRETQYF	TGTGCCAGCAGCTTAGCGCTGAGCGGGAGAGAGACCCAGTACTTC
few	TRBV4-1	TRBJ2-5	TRBD1	CASSQRTGGGETQYF	TGCGCCAGCAGCCAGAGGACAGGGGGAGGAGAGACCCAGTACTTC
once	TRBV9	TRBJ2-2	TRBD1	CASSVGTGNTGELFF	TGTGCCAGCAGCGTCGGGACAGGAAACACCGGGGAGCTGTTTTTT
NA	TRBV7-2	TRBJ2-5	TRBD1	CASSLRGTGFFQETQYF	TGTGCCAGCAGCTTGCGGGGGACAGGGTTCTTTCAAGAGACCCAGTACTTC
NA	TRBV5-1	TRBJ2-3	TRBD2	CASSYGLAGGIDTQYF	TGCGCCAGCAGCTACGGACTAGCGGGGGGGATAGATACGCAGTATTTT
NA	TRBV4-3	TRBJ2-7	NA	CASSQDRRYEQYF	TGCGCCAGCAGCCAAGATCGCAGGTACGAGCAGTACTTC
NA	TRBV7-9	TRBJ1-1	TRBD1	CASSLGTGERTEAFF	TGTGCCAGCAGCTTAGGGACAGGGGAACGCACTGAAGCTTTCTTT
few	TRBV4-2	TRBJ2-1	TRBD2	CASSQGGFLAGLDNEQFF	TGTGCCAGCAGCCAAGGAGGATTTCTAGCGGGGCTTGACAATGAGCAGTTCTTC
NA	TRBV6-6	TRBJ2-7	NA	CASSYSRQAYEQYF	TGTGCCAGCAGTTACTCGAGACAAGCCTACGAGCAGTACTTC
NA	TRBV7-2	TRBJ2-1	NA	CASSFRQGPINEQFF	TGTGCCAGCAGCTTTAGGCAGGGGCCAATTAATGAGCAGTTCTTC
NA	TRBV2	TRBJ1-6	NA	CASSDYRNGSPLHF	TGTGCCAGCAGTGATTACAGGAATGGTTCACCCCTCCACTTT